Detailed here is one T cell receptor beta chain. The data originate from a study of blood T cell repertoires in COVID-19. For the study at large: Donors in the United States, Italy and Spain gave samples during acute or convalescent COVID-19.

Original data processing: Reference gene primer amplification gave estimated nucleated cell counts. The repertoire was sequenced with immunoSEQ multiplex PCR; TCRdb's copy has only in-frame clones and lacks some. Clonal size and the V and J genes are those of that table, whereas D and trimming came from the DNA. The repertoire has about 180,000 clones, roughly 87% of them found once; the top ten carry roughly 1.4%. In germline, CDR1 is PRHDT, CDR2 FYEKMQ (reference sequence). This CDR3 is 16 amino acids long. The V segment lost 0 bases and the J segment 15 bases; nucleotides outside the gene matches: 12.

Material for sequencing was peripheral blood. The chain carries TRBV13 and TRBJ2-1, with TRBD2 identical over 12 bases. The sequence was collected from a woman aged 50 to 65 with acute or convalescent COVID-19. Here the CDR3 reads CASSLGRLAGGVVRFF. In nucleotides, the CDR3 is TGTGCCAGCAGCTTAGGCCGTCTAGCGGGAGGGGTGGTTCGGTTCTTC.